The present entry profiles one T cell receptor (beta chain) with its context. Trimming removed 5 bases from V and 4 bases from J, with 9 bases in between. The germline gives CDR1 LGHNA, CDR2 YSLEER. The CDR3 contains 13 residues. Per the authors' pipeline: Amplification from reference gene primers served as the basis for estimated nucleated cell counts. Assay: immunoSEQ multiplex PCR; the TCRdb copy retains only in-frame clones and omits some. The V and J calls and clone size are taken from that table; D and trimming were inferred from the DNA. The table lists about 110,000 clones, under 85% of them singletons. The data stem from a study of blood T cell repertoires in COVID-19. About the research overall: From the United States, Italy and Spain came samples of acute and convalescent COVID-19. Nucleic acid was either cDNA or gDNA, and it came from T cells, B-cell-depleted T cells, or PBMCs.

This chain uses TRBV4-3 with TRBJ2-1, with D perhaps matching TRBD2 (6 bases). The origin of this receptor is a woman aged 70-85 years with acute or convalescent COVID-19. Sequences were obtained from peripheral blood. CDR3 residues: CASSKGLYNEQFF. The CDR3 nucleotides are TGCGCCAGCAGCAAGGGACTTTACAATGAGCAGTTCTTC.